The 10 T cell receptor beta chains given below trace back to one sample, sequenced in a study of PD-1 blockade in classical Hodgkin lymphoma. Time point noted: newly diagnosed, previously untreated cHL patient sample. It was by magnetic negative selection that CD4+ T cells were purified from thawed PBMCs. The repertoire was sequenced with immunoSEQ multiplex PCR; TCRdb's copy has only in-frame clones and lacks some. This sample carries about 23,000 clones, roughly 89% of them seen once, and the ten largest clones take about 0.24%. Material for sequencing was CD4+ T cells from blood. Receptors were obtained from a human donor with classical Hodgkin lymphoma.

The genes are TRBV6-6 and TRBJ1-5; 9 bases line up with TRBD1. CDR1 is MNHNY, CDR2 SVGAGI, per germline (reference sequence). Unmatched junction bases numbered 4, after V lost 8 bases and J lost 2 bases. CDR3 size: 14 residues. CDR3 sequence (DNA): TGTGCCAGCTTGAGGACAGGGGGCAATCAGCCCCAGCATTTT. Translation: CASLRTGGNQPQHF.

The CDR3 DNA is TGCGCCAGCAGCCAAGCGCGGACTAGCGGGGGTTATACGCAGTATTTT. It translates to CASSQARTSGGYTQYF. The chain links TRBV4-3 to TRBJ2-3; 13 nucleotides line up with TRBD2. The germline gives CDR1 LGHNA, CDR2 YSLEER. The CDR3 sequence is 16 residues long. V was pared by 1 base and J by 7 bases, with 5 bases of the junction left unmatched.

CDR3 DNA sequence: TGTGCCAGCAGCCCGCAACAGGGTGAGACCCAGTACTTC. Translated, it gives CASSPQQGETQYF. This chain uses TRBV7-2 with TRBJ2-5; TRBD1 might be the D (6 bases). This CDR3 has 13 amino acids. The germline V gene has CDR1 SGHTA and CDR2 FQGNSA. V was trimmed by 5 bases and J by 5 bases, leaving 12 bases between them.

V usage is TRBV6-5 and J usage is TRBJ2-7; D is undetermined. The germline V and J ends were trimmed by 2 bases and 6 bases, with 8 bases remaining between them. Germline loops: CDR1 MNHEY, CDR2 SVGAGI. CDR3 length: 12 amino acids. CDR3 amino acids: CASSYPRGEQYF. The CDR3 nucleotides read TGTGCCAGCAGTTACCCTCGTGGCGAGCAGTACTTC.

The chain recombines TRBV29-1 with TRBJ1-2; TRBD1 aligns across 9 bases. The CDR3 has 18 amino acids. The germline gives CDR1 SQVTM, CDR2 ANQGSEA. The trim removed 8 bases at V and 0 bases at J, leaving 19 bases unmatched. The CDR3: CSLDRVPGQGLANYGYTF. The CDR3 DNA reads TGCAGCCTCGATCGGGTCCCGGGACAGGGCTTAGCTAACTATGGCTACACCTTC.

The gene calls are TRBV28 and TRBJ1-4; no clear D gene. Trimming left V 5 bases short and J 11 bases short, with 12 bases between. This CDR3 region has 12 residues. Germline lookup yields CDR1 MDHEN and CDR2 SYDVKM. The CDR3: CASSNLGRKLFF. DNA for the CDR3: TGTGCCAGCAGTAACCTCGGACGGAAACTGTTTTTT.

The sample holds one count of this clone. The chain joins TRBV5-4 to TRBJ2-7; tentatively, D is TRBD1 (5 bases). Trimming stripped 2 bases from V and 3 bases from J, with 15 bases between. The CDR3 has 15 residues. Germline V gene lookup returns CDR1 SGHNT and CDR2 YYREEE (reference sequence). The CDR3 DNA sequence: TGTGCCAGCAGCTTAAGCTCAGGGCGAAACTACGAGCAGTACTTC. Protein sequence: CASSLSSGRNYEQYF.

The chain combines TRBV7-2 with TRBJ1-2; 11 bases align to TRBD1. The CDR3 consists of 14 residues. J was trimmed by 4 bases and V by 5 bases; bases with no gene match: 3. Germline V lookup: CDR1 SGHTA, CDR2 FQGNSA. CDR3 in amino acids: CASSLGTGGYGYTF. CDR3 coding DNA: TGTGCCAGCAGCCTCGGGACAGGGGGCTATGGCTACACCTTC.

This clone was counted only a few times. The CDR3 coding sequence is TGTGCCGGAGATGGACAGCAGGGCACTGAAGCTTTCTTT. Its translation: CAGDGQQGTEAFF. The J gene is TRBJ1-1, the V gene TRBV30; weak D call: TRBD1 (6 bases). This CDR3 is built from 13 residues. The V end was cut by 8 bases, the J end by 4 bases, with 17 bases between. The germline CDR1 and CDR2 sequences are GTSNPN and SVGIG (reference sequence).

The CDR3 DNA reads TGCGCCAGCAGCTTGGCAAGGGCCGCTTACAATGAGCAGTTCTTC. It encodes CASSLARAAYNEQFF. The V and J genes are TRBV5-1 and TRBJ2-1; D is ambiguous. Trimming took off 0 bases at V and 4 bases at J, with 11 bases between the two ends. The CDR3 length is 15 residues. The germline gives CDR1 SGHRS, CDR2 YFSETQ.